These T cell receptor beta chains were read from a single sample in a study of molecular identifiers for immune sequencing clone quantification. One entry per CDR3 protein results from TCRdb running MiXCR on the PCR reads. The sample gives around 470,000 distinct CDR3 sequences, roughly a fifth of which show up once; under 0.85% is in the top ten. Input material: naive CD8+ T cells from blood, with Jurkat cell RNA spiked in. The receptors derive from a human donor in good health. Some libraries in this study had Jurkat cell RNA spiked in. The CDR3 runs from the conserved cysteine through the conserved F or W. A D gene is named only where the DNA matches it firmly. Part of the rows lack a size; the others show once, few, many or a class for expanded clones.

J gene	clone size	V gene	D gene	CDR3 protein	CDR3 DNA
TRBJ2-5	few	TRBV13	TRBD2	CASSLRLAVQETQYF	TGTGCCAGCAGCTTAAGACTAGCGGTACAAGAGACCCAGTACTTC
TRBJ2-1	NA	TRBV5-6	NA	CASSAWWESSYNEQFF	TGTGCCAGCAGCGCCTGGTGGGAGAGCTCCTACAATGAGCAGTTCTTC
TRBJ1-1	few	TRBV6-2/TRBV6-3	NA	CASGLFRFSEAFF	TGTGCCAGCGGACTATTTCGGTTTTCTGAAGCTTTCTTT
TRBJ2-1	NA	TRBV20-1	TRBD2	CSASLVGGRDNEQFF	TGCAGTGCTAGCCTGGTTGGCGGGAGAGACAATGAGCAGTTCTTC
TRBJ2-2	NA	TRBV10-2	TRBD1	CASDRYRGPNTGELFF	TGCGCCAGCGACAGATACAGGGGCCCGAACACCGGGGAGCTGTTTTTT
TRBJ2-2	NA	TRBV30	NA	CAWSEGPELFF	TGTGCCTGGAGTGAAGGCCCGGAGCTGTTTTTT
TRBJ1-3	many	TRBV4-3	NA	CASSQESSRIGNTIYF	TGCGCCAGCAGCCAAGAATCGAGCCGGATTGGAAACACCATATATTTT
TRBJ1-2	few	TRBV14	NA	CASSHISPPPDGYTF	TGTGCCAGCAGCCATATTTCACCCCCCCCCGACGGCTACACCTTC
TRBJ1-5	many	TRBV28	NA	CASSDARDYQPQHF	TGTGCCAGCAGTGACGCCAGGGATTATCAGCCCCAGCATTTT
TRBJ2-3	few	TRBV4-1	NA	CASSQAGLTDTQYF	TGCGCCAGCAGCCAAGCTGGGCTCACAGATACGCAGTATTTT
TRBJ1-1	NA	TRBV7-9	NA	CASSLSRTADEAFF	TGTGCCAGCAGCTTGTCCCGTACCGCTGACGAAGCTTTCTTT
TRBJ2-2	many	TRBV4-3	NA	CASSQESGAGSNTGELFF	TGCGCCAGCAGCCAAGAATCCGGGGCAGGGTCGAACACCGGGGAGCTGTTTTTT
TRBJ2-3	few	TRBV3-1	TRBD2	CASSHALAGADTQYF	TGTGCCAGCAGCCATGCTTTAGCGGGGGCAGATACGCAGTATTTT